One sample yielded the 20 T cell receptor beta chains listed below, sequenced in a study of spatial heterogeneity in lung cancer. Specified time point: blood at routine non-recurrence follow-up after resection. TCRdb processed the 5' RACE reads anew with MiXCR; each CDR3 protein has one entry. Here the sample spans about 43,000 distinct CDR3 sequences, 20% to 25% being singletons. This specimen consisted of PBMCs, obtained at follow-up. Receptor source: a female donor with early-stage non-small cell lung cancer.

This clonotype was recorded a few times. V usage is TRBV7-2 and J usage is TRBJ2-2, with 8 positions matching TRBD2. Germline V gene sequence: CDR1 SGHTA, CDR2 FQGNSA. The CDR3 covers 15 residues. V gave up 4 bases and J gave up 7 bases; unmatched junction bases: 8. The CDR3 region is CASSSLGLVGGELFF. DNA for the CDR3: TGTGCCAGCAGCTCCCTGGGACTAGTAGGCGGGGAGCTGTTTTTT.

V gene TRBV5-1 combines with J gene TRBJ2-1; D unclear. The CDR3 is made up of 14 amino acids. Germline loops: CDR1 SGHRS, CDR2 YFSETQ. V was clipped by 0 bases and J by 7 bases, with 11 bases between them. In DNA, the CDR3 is TGCGCCAGCAGCTTGGACTACGTCGGGAATGAGCAGTTCTTC. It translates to CASSLDYVGNEQFF.

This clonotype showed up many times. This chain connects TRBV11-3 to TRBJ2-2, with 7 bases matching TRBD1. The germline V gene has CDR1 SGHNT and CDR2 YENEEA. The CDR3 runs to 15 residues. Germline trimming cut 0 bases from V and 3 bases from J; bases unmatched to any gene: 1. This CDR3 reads CASSLEGQYTGELFF. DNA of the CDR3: TGTGCCAGCAGCTTAGAGGGACAGTACACCGGGGAGCTGTTTTTT. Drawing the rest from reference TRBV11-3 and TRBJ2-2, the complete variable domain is EAGVVQSPRYKIIEKKQPVAFWCNPISGHNTLYWYLQNLGQGPELLIRYENEEAVDDSQLPKDRFSAERLKGVDSTLKIQPAELGDSAVYLCASSLEGQYTGELFFGEGSRLTVL.

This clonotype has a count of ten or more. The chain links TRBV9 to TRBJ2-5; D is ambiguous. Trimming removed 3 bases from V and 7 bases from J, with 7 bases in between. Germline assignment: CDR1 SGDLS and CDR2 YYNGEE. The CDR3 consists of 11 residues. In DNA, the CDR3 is TGTGCCAGCAGCGCCGAAGGGACCCAGTACTTC. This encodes CASSAEGTQYF.

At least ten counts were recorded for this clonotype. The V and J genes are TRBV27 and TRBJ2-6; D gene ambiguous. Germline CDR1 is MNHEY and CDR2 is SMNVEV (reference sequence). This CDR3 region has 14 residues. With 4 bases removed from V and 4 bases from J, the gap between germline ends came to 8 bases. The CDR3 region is CASSWVGGANVLTF. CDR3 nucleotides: TGTGCCAGCAGTTGGGTCGGGGGGGCCAACGTCCTGACTTTC.

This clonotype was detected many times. The CDR3 region has the DNA TGTGCCAGTAGTATAACTGCTGGTGGGTCAGTCACAGATACGCAGTATTTT. Amino acids: CASSITAGGSVTDTQYF. The V and J genes are TRBV19 and TRBJ2-3; D gene uncertain. Trimming removed 2 bases from V and 2 bases from J, with 17 bases in between. The CDR3 length is 17 residues. Germline lookup yields CDR1 LNHDA and CDR2 SQIVND (reference sequence).

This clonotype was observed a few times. CDR3 DNA: TGTGCCAGCAGCCCCGGGGGAGACACCATATATTTT. It translates to CASSPGGDTIYF. This chain links TRBV3-1 with TRBJ1-3; the D gene is possibly TRBD1 (5 bases). CDR3 length: 12 residues. The ends were cut back, 4 bases at V and 8 bases at J, with 9 bases in the middle. Per germline, CDR1 LGHDT and CDR2 YNNKEL (reference sequence).

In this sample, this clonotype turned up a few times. CDR3 amino acids: CASSSETGILTEAFF. The DNA for the CDR3 is TGTGCCAGCAGCTCAGAGACAGGGATTCTTACTGAAGCTTTCTTT. The gene calls are TRBV28 and TRBJ1-1; the match to TRBD1 covers 7 bases. Germline V gene data show CDR1 as MDHEN and CDR2 as SYDVKM. V lost 6 bases, J lost 5 bases, and 12 bases stayed unmatched. CDR3 length equals 15 residues.

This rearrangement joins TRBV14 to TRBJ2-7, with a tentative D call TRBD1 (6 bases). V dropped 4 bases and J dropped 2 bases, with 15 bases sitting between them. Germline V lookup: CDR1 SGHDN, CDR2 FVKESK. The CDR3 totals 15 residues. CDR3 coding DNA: TGTGCCAGCAGCCGAACTATCAGGGGCCCCTACGAGCAGTACTTC. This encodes CASSRTIRGPYEQYF.

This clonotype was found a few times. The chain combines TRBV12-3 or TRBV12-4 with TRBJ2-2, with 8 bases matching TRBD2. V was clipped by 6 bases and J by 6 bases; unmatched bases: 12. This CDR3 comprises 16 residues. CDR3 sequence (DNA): TGTGCCAGCAGCCCCCCGGGACTAGGGGGTTCCGGGGAGCTGTTTTTT. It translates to CASSPPGLGGSGELFF.

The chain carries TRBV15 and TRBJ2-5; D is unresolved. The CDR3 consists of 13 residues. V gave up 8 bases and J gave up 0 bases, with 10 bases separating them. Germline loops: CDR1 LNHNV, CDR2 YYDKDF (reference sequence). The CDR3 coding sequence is TGTGCCACCTCTATCGGGTACCAAGAGACCCAGTACTTC. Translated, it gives CATSIGYQETQYF.

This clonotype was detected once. As DNA, the CDR3 is TGTGCCAGCAGACTAGCGGGAGAGGTCAATGAGCAGTTCTTC. The encoded protein is CASRLAGEVNEQFF. The chain is built from TRBV6-2 or TRBV6-3 and TRBJ2-1; 11 positions agree with TRBD2. Germline V gives CDR1 MNHEY, CDR2 SVGEGT. V trimming: 6 bases; J trimming: 6 bases; junction bases outside the gene matches: 4. CDR3 length: 14 residues.

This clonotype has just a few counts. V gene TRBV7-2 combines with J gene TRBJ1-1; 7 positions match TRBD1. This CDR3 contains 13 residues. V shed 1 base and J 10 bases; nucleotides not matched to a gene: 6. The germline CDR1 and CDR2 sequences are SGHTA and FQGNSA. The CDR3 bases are TGTGCCAGCAGCTTAGGGTCAGGGGGGGCAGCTTTCTTT. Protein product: CASSLGSGGAAFF.

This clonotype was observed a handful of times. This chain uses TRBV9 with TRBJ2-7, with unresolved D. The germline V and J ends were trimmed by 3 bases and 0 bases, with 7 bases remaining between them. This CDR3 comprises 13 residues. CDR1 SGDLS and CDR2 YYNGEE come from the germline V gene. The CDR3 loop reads CASSAATSYEQYF. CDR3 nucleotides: TGTGCCAGCAGCGCAGCAACCTCCTACGAGCAGTACTTC.

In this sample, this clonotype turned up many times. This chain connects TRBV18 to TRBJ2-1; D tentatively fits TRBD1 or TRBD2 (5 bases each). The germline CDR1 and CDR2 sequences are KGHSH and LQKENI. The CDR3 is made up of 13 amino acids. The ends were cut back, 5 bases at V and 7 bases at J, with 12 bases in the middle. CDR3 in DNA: TGTGCCAGCTCAGGTCGGGGCCTAAATGAGCAGTTCTTC. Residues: CASSGRGLNEQFF.

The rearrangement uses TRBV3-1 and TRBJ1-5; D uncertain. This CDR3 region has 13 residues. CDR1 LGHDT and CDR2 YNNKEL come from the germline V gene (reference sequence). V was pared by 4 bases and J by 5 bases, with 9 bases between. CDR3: CASSLSGDQPQHF. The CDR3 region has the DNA TGTGCCAGCAGCCTTTCGGGAGATCAGCCCCAGCATTTT.

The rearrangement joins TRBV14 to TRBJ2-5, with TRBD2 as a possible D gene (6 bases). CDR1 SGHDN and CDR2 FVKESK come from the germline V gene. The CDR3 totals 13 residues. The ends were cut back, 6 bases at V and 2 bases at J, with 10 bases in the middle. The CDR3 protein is CASSWGVQETQYF. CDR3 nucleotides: TGTGCCAGCAGTTGGGGGGTACAAGAGACCCAGTACTTC.

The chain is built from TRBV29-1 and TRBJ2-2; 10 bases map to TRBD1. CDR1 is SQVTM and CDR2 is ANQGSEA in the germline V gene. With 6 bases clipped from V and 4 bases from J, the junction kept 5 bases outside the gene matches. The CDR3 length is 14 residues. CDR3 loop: CSVRQGAGTGELFF. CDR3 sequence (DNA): TGCAGCGTCCGACAGGGGGCCGGCACCGGGGAGCTGTTTTTT.

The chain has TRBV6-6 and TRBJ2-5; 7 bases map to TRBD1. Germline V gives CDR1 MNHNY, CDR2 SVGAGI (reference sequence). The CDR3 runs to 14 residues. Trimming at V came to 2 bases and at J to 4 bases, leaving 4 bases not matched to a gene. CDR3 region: CASSYVGGGETQYF. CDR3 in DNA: TGTGCCAGCAGTTACGTAGGGGGCGGAGAGACCCAGTACTTC.

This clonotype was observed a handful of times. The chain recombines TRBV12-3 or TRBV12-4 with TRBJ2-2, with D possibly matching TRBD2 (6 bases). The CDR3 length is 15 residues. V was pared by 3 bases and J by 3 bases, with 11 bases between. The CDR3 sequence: CASSFGGAHTGELFF. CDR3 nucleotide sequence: TGTGCCAGCAGTTTTGGCGGGGCCCACACCGGGGAGCTGTTTTTT.